This T cell receptor (beta chain) is from a study of T cells in tumors and immune-related adverse events. The table came from immunoSEQ multiplex PCR; TCRdb's copy has only in-frame clones and leaves some out. The sample has roughly 24,000 clones; 75% to 95% are singletons. Unmatched junction bases numbered 4, after V lost 3 bases and J lost 5 bases. The germline CDR1 and CDR2 sequences are MGHRA and YSYEKL. This CDR3 comprises 16 residues. The chain recombines TRBV4-1 with TRBJ2-2, with 12 bases aligning to TRBD1. The TCR was taken from a female donor with metastatic renal cell carcinoma. Here the sequenced sample was lymph node tissue, taken from a patient treated with anti-PD-1 therapy. CDR3 sequence (DNA): TGCGCCAGCAGCCAGGGACAGGGGGCCGGGACCGGGGAGCTGTTTTTT. Protein sequence: CASSQGQGAGTGELFF.